The 16 T cell receptor beta chains reported below all come from one sample, sequenced in a study of blood T cell repertoires in COVID-19. Measured with immunoSEQ multiplex PCR; TCRdb has only the in-frame clones, and not every one. This sample has 200,000 to 300,000 clones, with 65% to 90% found just once. What was sequenced was peripheral blood. The source of these receptors is a man between 35 and 55 years old who had recovered from COVID-19.

The J gene is TRBJ2-3, the V gene TRBV7-6, with D unresolved. Per the germline V gene, CDR1 is SGHVS and CDR2 is FNYEAQ. This CDR3 spans 16 amino acids. V lost 2 bases, J lost 1 base, and 13 bases lay in between. CDR3 nucleotide sequence: TGTGCCAGCAGCTTACCTCCAGGTCTGGGCACAGATACGCAGTATTTT. Protein product: CASSLPPGLGTDTQYF.

J is TRBJ2-4 and V is TRBV10-2, with 7 nucleotides matching TRBD1. The CDR3 loop spans 13 amino acids. The V gene end was trimmed by 7 bases and the J gene end by 6 bases; junction bases not matched to a gene: 6. The germline gives CDR1 WSHSY, CDR2 SAAADI. CDR3 nucleotide sequence: TGCGCCAGCATGAGGGGGCAGACAAACATTCAGTACTTC. Protein product: CASMRGQTNIQYF.

In regard to this clone: This CDR3 is also generated by other DNA sequences in the sample. The rearrangement uses TRBV18 and TRBJ2-4, with 7 bases identical to TRBD1. Trimming took 2 bases from V and 7 from J; bases not matched to a gene: 2. Germline values: CDR1 KGHSH, CDR2 LQKENI. This CDR3 contains 13 residues. CDR3: CASSPDRVNIQYF. DNA for the CDR3: TGTGCCAGCTCACCAGACAGGGTGAACATTCAGTACTTC.

The chain recombines TRBV18 with TRBJ1-1; D is undetermined. V was pared by 3 bases and J by 4 bases, with 12 bases between. The CDR3 totals 14 residues. Germline-derived CDR1 and CDR2 are KGHSH and LQKENI. For the CDR3, the DNA is TGTGCCAGCTCACCCCGACCCGAGGGCACTGAAGCTTTCTTT. Residues: CASSPRPEGTEAFF.

On this clone: Additional DNA sequences in this sample encode the identical CDR3. The chain has TRBV30 and TRBJ2-7; D may be TRBD2 (6 bases). The CDR3 covers 11 residues. Trimming took off 4 bases at V and 4 bases at J, with 8 bases between the two ends. The germline V gene has CDR1 GTSNPN and CDR2 SVGIG (reference sequence). The CDR3 DNA follows: TGTGCCTGGACTGGGGGGTACGAGCAGTACTTC. Its translation is CAWTGGYEQYF.

The CDR3 reads CASSPGTVYNEQFF. CDR3 sequence (DNA): TGTGCCAGCAGCCCGGGGACAGTTTACAATGAGCAGTTCTTC. The V and J genes are TRBV11-2 and TRBJ2-1, with 7 bases identical to TRBD1. The V segment lost 5 bases and the J segment 4 bases; nucleotides outside the gene matches: 5. This CDR3 comprises 14 residues. Germline V gene data show CDR1 as SGHAT and CDR2 as FQNNGV.

The DNA for the CDR3 is TGTGCCAGCAGTGTGAGCGGGGGGACAGATACGCAGTATTTT. It encodes CASSVSGGTDTQYF. The chain employs TRBV6-4 and TRBJ2-3; 9 positions match TRBD2. Germline-derived CDR1 and CDR2 are MRHNA and SNTAGT. Trimming took 4 bases from V and 3 from J; bases not matched to a gene: 2. The length of the CDR3 is 14 residues.

The V and J genes are TRBV2 and TRBJ1-4; D gene unclear. V lost 4 bases to trimming and J lost 6 bases, with 9 bases between them. The CDR3 is made up of 13 amino acids. Germline V gene sequence: CDR1 SNHLY, CDR2 FYNNEI. CDR3 sequence (DNA): TGTGCCAGCAGTGGAGAACTGGATGAAAAACTGTTTTTT. Translating it yields CASSGELDEKLFF.

This chain links TRBV6-5 with TRBJ1-5; TRBD1 matches at 8 bases. The CDR3 is 15 residues long. Unmatched junction bases numbered 11, after V lost 6 bases and J lost 7 bases. CDR1 and CDR2 from the germline V gene are MNHEY and SVGAGI. The CDR3 reads CASRPQGVSTQPQHF. The CDR3, as DNA: TGTGCCAGCAGGCCACAGGGGGTTTCCACGCAGCCCCAGCATTTT.

The chain is built from TRBV6-2 or TRBV6-3 and TRBJ1-2; 10 nucleotides line up with TRBD1. J lost 4 bases, V lost 6 bases, and 8 bases had no gene match. Germline CDR1 reads MNHEY; CDR2 reads SVGEGT. The CDR3 spans 15 residues. The CDR3 DNA reads TGTGCCAGCAGCCGGACAGGGGGGATCCTCTATGGCTACACCTTC. Residues: CASSRTGGILYGYTF.

The chain carries TRBV5-5 and TRBJ2-7, with TRBD1 identical over 8 bases. CDR3 length: 15 residues. Germline V CDR1 and CDR2: SGHKS, YYEKEE (reference sequence). V shed 4 bases and J 5 bases; nucleotides not matched to a gene: 11. CDR3 sequence: CASSTPGTGSHEQYF. CDR3 DNA sequence: TGTGCCAGCAGCACACCCGGGACAGGATCCCACGAGCAGTACTTC. Full variable domain (remainder filled in from reference TRBV5-5 and TRBJ2-7): DAGVTQSPTHLIKTRGQQVTLRCSPISGHKSVSWYQQVLGQGPQFIFQYYEKEERGRGNFPDRFSARQFPNYSSELNVNALLLGDSALYLCASSTPGTGSHEQYFGPGTRLTVT.

The rearrangement links TRBV5-4 to TRBJ2-5; 14 bases fit TRBD2. Germline CDR1 is SGHNT and CDR2 is YYREEE (reference sequence). V lost 5 bases to trimming and J lost 6 bases; unmatched junction nucleotides: 6. This CDR3 is built from 15 residues. CDR3 in amino acids: CASRTSGGVAKTQYF. Here the CDR3 DNA reads TGTGCCAGCAGGACTAGCGGGGGGGTGGCTAAGACCCAGTACTTC.

In this sample, this clone turned up once. The chain couples TRBV30 to TRBJ2-3; 7 positions match TRBD2. CDR3 length equals 14 residues. Germline V gives CDR1 GTSNPN, CDR2 SVGIG (reference sequence). Losses at the gene ends were 5 bases for V and 3 bases for J; bases not matched to a gene: 8. The CDR3 DNA reads TGTGCCTGGTGCGGGGGATGGGGAACAGATACGCAGTATTTT. Its translation: CAWCGGWGTDTQYF. The full variable domain, in which reference TRBV30 and TRBJ2-3 provide the parts outside the CDR3, is SQTIHQWPATLVQPVGSPLSLECTVEGTSNPNLYWYRQAAGRGLQLLFYSVGIGQISSEVPQNLSASRPQDRQFILSSKKLLLSDSGFYLCAWCGGWGTDTQYFGPGTRLTVL.

This chain links TRBV10-3 with TRBJ2-1; 11 nucleotides align to TRBD2. Germline CDR1 is ENHRY and CDR2 is SYGVKD. The J segment lost 3 bases and the V segment lost 2 bases, leaving 3 bases of the junction unmatched. This CDR3 has 16 amino acids. The DNA for the CDR3 is TGTGCCATCAGTGAGACTAGCGGGAGAAGCTACAATGAGCAGTTCTTC. It encodes CAISETSGRSYNEQFF.

This chain uses TRBV19 with TRBJ1-3; D gene unclear. V lost 3 bases, J lost 1 base, and 7 bases lay in between. The CDR3 totals 14 residues. Germline CDR1 reads LNHDA; CDR2 reads SQIVND (reference sequence). The CDR3 here is CASSMFRSGNTIYF. In DNA form, the CDR3 reads TGTGCCAGTAGTATGTTCCGTTCTGGAAACACCATATATTTT.

This CDR3 reads CASSASQGYEQYF. In DNA, the CDR3 is TGCGCCAGCAGTGCCTCCCAGGGCTACGAGCAGTACTTC. The rearrangement joins TRBV10-1 to TRBJ2-7; D may be TRBD1 (5 bases). V lost 4 bases, J lost 3 bases, and 10 bases lay in between. This CDR3 spans 13 amino acids. Germline CDR1 reads WNHNN; CDR2 reads SYGVQD (reference sequence).